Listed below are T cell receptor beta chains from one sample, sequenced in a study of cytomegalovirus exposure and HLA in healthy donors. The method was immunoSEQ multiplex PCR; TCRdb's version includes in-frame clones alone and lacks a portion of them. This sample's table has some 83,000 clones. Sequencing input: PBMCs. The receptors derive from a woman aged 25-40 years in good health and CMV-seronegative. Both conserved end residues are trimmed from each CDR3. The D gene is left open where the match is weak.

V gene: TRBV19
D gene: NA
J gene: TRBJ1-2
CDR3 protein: ASSSQGRTGYT

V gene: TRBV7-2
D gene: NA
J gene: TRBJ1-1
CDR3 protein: ASSLDGRVANTEAF

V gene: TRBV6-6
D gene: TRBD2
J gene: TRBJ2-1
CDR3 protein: ASSQISSGGAYEQF

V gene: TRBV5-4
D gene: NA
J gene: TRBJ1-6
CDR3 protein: ASSLDNEVPPLH

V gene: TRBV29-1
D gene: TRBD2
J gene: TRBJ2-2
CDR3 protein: SGGVAGSTGELF

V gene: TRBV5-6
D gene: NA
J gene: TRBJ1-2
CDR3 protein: ASSLGGAESYGYT

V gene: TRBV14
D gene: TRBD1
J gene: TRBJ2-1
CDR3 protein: ASSQGGPGQGWWKF

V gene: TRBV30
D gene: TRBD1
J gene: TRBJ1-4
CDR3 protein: ALERGQGFNEKLF

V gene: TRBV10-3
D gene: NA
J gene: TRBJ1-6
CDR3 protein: AISEQGNSPLH

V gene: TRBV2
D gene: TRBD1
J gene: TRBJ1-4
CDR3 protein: ASSDRGTGYEKLF

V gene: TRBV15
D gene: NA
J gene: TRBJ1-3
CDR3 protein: ATSRASSTGTGNTIY

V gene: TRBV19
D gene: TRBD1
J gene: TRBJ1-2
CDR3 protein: ASKPGQGRGDGYT

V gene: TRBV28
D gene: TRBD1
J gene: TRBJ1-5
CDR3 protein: ASSRTGVGNQPQH

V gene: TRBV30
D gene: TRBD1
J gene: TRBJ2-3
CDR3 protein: AWSDGQGGTDTQY

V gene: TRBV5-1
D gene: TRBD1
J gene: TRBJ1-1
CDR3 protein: ASSLGGFNTEAF

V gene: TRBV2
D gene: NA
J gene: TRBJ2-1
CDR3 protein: ASSEDRGLINEQF

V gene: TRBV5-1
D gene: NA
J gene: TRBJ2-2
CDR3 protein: ASSVRDSANTGELF

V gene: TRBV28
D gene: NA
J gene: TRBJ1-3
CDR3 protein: ASRLRSGNTIY

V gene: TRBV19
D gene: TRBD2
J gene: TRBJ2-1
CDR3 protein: ASSSRLAEARAEWQF

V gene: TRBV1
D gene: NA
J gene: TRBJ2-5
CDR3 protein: TSSQERPGLAQETQY

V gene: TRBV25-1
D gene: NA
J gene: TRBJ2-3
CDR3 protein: ARTSWSWRGTDTQY

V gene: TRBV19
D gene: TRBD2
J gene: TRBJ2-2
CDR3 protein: ASISLAGGPSTGELF

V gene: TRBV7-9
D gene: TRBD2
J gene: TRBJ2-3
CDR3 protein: ASTPLAESTDTQY

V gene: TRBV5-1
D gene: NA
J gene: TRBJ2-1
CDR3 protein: ASSLGSDNEQF